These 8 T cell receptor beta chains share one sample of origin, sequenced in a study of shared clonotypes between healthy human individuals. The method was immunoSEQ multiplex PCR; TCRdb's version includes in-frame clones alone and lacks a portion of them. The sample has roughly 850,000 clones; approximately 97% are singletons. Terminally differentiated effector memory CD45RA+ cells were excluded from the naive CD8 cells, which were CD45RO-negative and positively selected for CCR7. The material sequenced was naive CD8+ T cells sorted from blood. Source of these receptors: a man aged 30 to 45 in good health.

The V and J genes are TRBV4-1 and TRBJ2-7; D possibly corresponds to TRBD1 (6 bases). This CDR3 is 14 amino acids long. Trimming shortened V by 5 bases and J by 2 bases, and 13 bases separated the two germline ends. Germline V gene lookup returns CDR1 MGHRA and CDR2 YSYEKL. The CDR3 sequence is CASSTRTETYEQYF. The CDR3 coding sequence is TGCGCCAGCAGCACCCGGACAGAGACCTACGAGCAGTACTTC.

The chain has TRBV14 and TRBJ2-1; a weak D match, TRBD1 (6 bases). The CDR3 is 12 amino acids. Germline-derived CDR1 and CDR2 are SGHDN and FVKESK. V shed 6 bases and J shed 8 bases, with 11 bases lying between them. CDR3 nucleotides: TGTGCCAGCAGTCTACAGGGATATGAGCAGTTCTTC. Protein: CASSLQGYEQFF.

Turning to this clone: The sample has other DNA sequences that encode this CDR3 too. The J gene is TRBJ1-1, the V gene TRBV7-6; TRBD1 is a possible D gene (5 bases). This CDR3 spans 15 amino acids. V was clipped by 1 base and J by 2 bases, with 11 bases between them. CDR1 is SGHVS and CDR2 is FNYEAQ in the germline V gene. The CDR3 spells CASSLEAGGNTEAFF. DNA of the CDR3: TGTGCCAGCAGCTTAGAGGCGGGGGGAAACACTGAAGCTTTCTTT.

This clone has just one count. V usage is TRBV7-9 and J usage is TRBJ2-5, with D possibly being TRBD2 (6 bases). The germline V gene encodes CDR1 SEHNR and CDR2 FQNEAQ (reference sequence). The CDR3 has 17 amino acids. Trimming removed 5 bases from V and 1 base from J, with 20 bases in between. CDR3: CASSAPLGGISQETQYF. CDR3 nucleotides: TGTGCCAGCAGCGCCCCTCTGGGCGGGATCTCCCAAGAGACCCAGTACTTC.

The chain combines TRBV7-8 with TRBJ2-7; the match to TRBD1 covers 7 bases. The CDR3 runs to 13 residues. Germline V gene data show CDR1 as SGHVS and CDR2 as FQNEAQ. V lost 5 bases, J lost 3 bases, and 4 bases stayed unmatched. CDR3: CASSTGQFYEQYF. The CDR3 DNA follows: TGTGCCAGCAGCACGGGACAGTTCTACGAGCAGTACTTC.

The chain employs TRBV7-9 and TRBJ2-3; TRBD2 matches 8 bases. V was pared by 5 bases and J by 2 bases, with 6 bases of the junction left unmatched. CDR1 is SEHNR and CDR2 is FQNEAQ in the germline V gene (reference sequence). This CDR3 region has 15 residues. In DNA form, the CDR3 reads TGTGCCAGCAGCACCCGGCGGGAGGACACAGATACGCAGTATTTT. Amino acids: CASSTRREDTDTQYF.

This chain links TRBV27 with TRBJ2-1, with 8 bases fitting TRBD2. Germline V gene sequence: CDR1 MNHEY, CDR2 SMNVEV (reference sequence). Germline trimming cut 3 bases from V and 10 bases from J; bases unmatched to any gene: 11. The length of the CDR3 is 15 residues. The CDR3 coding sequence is TGTGCCAGCAGTTTGTTGATCGCGGGAGGTAAAGAGCAGTTCTTC. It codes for CASSLLIAGGKEQFF.

Here the CDR3 reads CASSVEPGQGASEQFF. Written as DNA, the CDR3 is TGTGCCAGCAGTGTAGAGCCGGGACAGGGGGCCAGTGAGCAGTTCTTC. The rearrangement links TRBV6-1 to TRBJ2-1; TRBD1 agrees at 12 bases. V dropped 4 bases and J dropped 9; count of bases not matched to a gene: 10. Germline loops: CDR1 MNHNS, CDR2 SASEGT. The CDR3 totals 16 residues.